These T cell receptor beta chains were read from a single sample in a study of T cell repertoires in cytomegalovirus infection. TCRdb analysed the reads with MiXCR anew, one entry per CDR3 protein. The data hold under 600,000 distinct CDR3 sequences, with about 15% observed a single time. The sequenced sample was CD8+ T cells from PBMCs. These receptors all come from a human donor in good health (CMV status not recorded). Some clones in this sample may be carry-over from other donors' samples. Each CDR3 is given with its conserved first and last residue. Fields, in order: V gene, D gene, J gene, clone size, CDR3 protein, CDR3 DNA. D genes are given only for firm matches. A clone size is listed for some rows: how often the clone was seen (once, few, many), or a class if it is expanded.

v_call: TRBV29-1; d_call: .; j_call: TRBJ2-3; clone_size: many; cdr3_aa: CSVEIGQVTDTQYF; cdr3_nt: TGCAGCGTTGAAATCGGGCAGGTCACAGATACGCAGTATTTT
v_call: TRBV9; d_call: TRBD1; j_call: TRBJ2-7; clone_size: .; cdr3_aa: CASSGGGGQGYSYEQYF; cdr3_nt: TGTGCCAGCAGCGGAGGCGGGGGACAGGGTTACTCCTACGAGCAGTACTTC
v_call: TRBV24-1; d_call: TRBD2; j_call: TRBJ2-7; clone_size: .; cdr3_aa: CATSEGTSGISLGEQYF; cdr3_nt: TGTGCCACCAGTGAGGGGACTAGCGGGATCTCCCTAGGTGAGCAGTACTTC
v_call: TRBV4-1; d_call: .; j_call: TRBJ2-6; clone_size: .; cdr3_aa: CASSQGPVLTF; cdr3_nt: TGCGCCAGCAGCCAGGGCCCCGTCCTGACTTTC
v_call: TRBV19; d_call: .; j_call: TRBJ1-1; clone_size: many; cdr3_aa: CASSIFGASEMNTEAFF; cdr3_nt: TGTGCCAGTAGTATATTCGGAGCCAGTGAGATGAACACTGAAGCTTTCTTT
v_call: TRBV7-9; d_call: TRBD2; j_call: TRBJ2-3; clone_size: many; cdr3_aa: CASSSTSGGGTDTQYF; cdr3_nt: TGTGCCAGCAGCTCGACTAGCGGGGGGGGCACAGATACGCAGTATTTT
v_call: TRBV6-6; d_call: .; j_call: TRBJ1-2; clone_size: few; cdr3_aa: CASSYDRMGYGYTF; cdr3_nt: TGTGCCAGCAGTTACGACAGGATGGGGTATGGCTACACCTTC
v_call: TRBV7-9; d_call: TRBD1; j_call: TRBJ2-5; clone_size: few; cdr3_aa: CASSQTQGRQTQYF; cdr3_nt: TGTGCCAGCAGCCAAACACAGGGGAGACAGACCCAGTACTTC
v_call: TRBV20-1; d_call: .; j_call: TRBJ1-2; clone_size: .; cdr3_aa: CSARDLGDNYGYTF; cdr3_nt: TGCAGTGCTAGAGATCTCGGGGATAACTATGGCTACACCTTC
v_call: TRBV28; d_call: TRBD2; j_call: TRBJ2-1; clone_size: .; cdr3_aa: CASSPSGGPFNSYNEQFF; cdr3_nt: TGTGCCAGCAGCCCTAGCGGGGGGCCGTTTAACTCCTACAATGAGCAGTTCTTC
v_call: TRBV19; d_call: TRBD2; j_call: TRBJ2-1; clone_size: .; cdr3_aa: CASSITKFWTSVVEQFF; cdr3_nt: TGTGCCAGTAGTATTACTAAGTTTTGGACTAGCGTCGTCGAGCAGTTCTTC
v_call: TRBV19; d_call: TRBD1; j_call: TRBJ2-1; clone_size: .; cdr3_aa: CASSLHRGPYNEQFF; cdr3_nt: TGTGCCAGTAGTCTACACAGGGGGCCCTACAATGAGCAGTTCTTC
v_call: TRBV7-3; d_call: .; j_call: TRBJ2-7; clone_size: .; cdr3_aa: CASSIQGGGEQYF; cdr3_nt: TGTGCCAGCAGCATCCAGGGGGGGGGGGAGCAGTACTTC
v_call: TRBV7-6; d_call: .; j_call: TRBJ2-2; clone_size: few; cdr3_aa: CAPAVGAGELFF; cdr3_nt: TGTGCCCCAGCGGTAGGCGCCGGGGAGCTGTTTTTT
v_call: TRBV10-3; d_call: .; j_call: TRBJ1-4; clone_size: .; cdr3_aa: CAISEQGSRLFF; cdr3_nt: TGTGCCATCAGTGAACAGGGCAGCAGACTGTTTTTT
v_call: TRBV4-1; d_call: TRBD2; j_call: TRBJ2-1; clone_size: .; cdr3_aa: CASSQSSGGGYNEQFF; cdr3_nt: TGCGCCAGCAGCCAGTCTAGCGGGGGGGGATACAATGAGCAGTTCTTC
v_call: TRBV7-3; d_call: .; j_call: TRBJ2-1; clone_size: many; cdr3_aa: CASSLGPGWKFF; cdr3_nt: TGTGCCAGCAGCTTAGGTCCGGGATGGAAGTTCTTC
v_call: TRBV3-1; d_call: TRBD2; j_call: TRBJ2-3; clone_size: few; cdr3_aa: CASSPRRSGRGDTQYF; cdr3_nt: TGTGCCAGCAGCCCGCGGCGGAGCGGGAGGGGGGATACGCAGTATTTT
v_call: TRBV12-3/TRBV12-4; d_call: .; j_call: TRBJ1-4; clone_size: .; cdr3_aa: CAIQGSPNEKLFF; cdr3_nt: TGTGCCATCCAGGGCTCCCCTAATGAAAAACTGTTTTTT
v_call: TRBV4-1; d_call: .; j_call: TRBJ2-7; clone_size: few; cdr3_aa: CASSQEGQLDEQYF; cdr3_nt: TGCGCCAGCAGCCAAGAGGGCCAGCTCGACGAGCAGTACTTC
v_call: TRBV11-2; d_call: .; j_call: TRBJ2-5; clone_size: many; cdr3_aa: CASSLDDSGEGIAYLETQYF; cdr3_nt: TGTGCCAGCAGCTTAGACGATTCAGGGGAAGGAATCGCGTATCTAGAGACCCAGTACTTC
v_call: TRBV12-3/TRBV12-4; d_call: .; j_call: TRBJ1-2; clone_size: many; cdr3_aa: CASSLGVGYTF; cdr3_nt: TGTGCCAGCAGTTTAGGGGTTGGCTACACCTTC
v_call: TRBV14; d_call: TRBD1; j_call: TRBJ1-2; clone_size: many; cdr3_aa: CASSLIRDSNYGYTF; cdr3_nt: TGTGCCAGCAGCCTCATCCGGGACAGTAACTATGGCTACACCTTC
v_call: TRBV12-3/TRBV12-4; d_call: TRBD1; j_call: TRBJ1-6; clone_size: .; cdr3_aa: CTSSLTGNSPLHF; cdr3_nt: TGTACCAGCAGTTTGACAGGGAATTCACCCCTCCACTTT
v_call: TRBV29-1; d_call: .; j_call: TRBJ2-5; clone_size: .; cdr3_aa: CSVEDEGSGETQYF; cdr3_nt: TGCAGCGTTGAAGATGAGGGTAGCGGAGAGACCCAGTACTTC
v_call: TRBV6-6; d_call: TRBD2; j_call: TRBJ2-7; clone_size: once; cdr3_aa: CASSYPSTSSGRDSYEQYF; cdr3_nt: TGTGCCAGCAGTTATCCTTCTACCTCTAGCGGGAGGGACTCCTACGAGCAGTACTTC
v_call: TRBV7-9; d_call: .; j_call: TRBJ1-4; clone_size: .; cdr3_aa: CASRMRGADEKLFF; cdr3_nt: TGTGCCAGCAGGATGAGGGGCGCTGATGAAAAACTGTTTTTT
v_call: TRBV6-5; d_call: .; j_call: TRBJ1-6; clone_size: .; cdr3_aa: CASSYSNLNNSPLHF; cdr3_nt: TGTGCCAGCAGTTACTCGAACCTTAATAATTCACCCCTCCACTTT
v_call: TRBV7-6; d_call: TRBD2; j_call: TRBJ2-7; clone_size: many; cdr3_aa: CASSLGLSYYEQYF; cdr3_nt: TGTGCCAGCAGCTTGGGACTATCCTATTACGAGCAGTACTTC
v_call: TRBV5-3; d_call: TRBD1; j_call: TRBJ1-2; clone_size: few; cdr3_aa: CASLPGQGSYGYTF; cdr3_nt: TGTGCCTCACTCCCCGGACAGGGGAGCTATGGCTACACCTTC
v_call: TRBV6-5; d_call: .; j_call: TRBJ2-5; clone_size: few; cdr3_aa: CASSYEIGFQETQYF; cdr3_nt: TGTGCCAGCAGTTACGAGATAGGCTTCCAAGAGACCCAGTACTTC
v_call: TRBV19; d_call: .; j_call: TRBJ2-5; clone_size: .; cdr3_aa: CATLKETQYF; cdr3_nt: TGTGCCACTCTTAAAGAGACCCAGTACTTC
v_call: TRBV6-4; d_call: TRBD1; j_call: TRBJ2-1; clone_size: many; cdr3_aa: CATGTGDYNEQFF; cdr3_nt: TGTGCCACCGGGACAGGAGACTACAATGAGCAGTTCTTC
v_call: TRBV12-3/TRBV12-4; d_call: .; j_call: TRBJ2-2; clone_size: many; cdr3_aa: CASSPPRVAQEVANTGELFF; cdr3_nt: TGTGCCAGCAGTCCCCCCCGGGTAGCACAAGAGGTCGCGAACACCGGGGAGCTGTTTTTT